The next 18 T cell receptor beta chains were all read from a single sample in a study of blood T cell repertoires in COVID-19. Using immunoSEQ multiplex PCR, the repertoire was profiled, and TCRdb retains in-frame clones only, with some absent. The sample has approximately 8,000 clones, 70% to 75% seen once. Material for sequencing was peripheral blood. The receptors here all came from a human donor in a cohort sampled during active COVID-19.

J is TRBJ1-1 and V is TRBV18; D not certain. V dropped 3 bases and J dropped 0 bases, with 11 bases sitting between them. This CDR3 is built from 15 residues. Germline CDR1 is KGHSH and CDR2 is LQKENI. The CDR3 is CASSPVLYMNTEAFF. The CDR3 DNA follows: TGTGCCAGCTCACCCGTTTTATACATGAACACTGAAGCTTTCTTT.

CDR3 in DNA: TGTGCCAGCAGCACCCCTCTGGCGGGAGGAACCGGGGAGCTGTTTTTT. This encodes CASSTPLAGGTGELFF. This rearrangement joins TRBV9 to TRBJ2-2; 8 bases are a match to TRBD2. CDR1 and CDR2 from the germline V gene are SGDLS and YYNGEE. The CDR3 sequence is 16 residues long. After removal of 4 bases from V and 5 bases from J, the junction contained 10 bases not matched to a gene.

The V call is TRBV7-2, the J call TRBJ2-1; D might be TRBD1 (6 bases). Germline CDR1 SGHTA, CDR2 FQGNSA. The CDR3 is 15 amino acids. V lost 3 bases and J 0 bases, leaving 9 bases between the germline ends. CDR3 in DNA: TGTGCCAGCAGCTTCGACAGGTCCTCCTACAATGAGCAGTTCTTC. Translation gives CASSFDRSSYNEQFF.

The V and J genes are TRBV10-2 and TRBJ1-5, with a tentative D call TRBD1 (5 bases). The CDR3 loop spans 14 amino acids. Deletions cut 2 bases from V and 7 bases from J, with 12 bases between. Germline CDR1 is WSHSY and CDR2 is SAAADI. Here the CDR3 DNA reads TGCGCCAGCAGTGAGCCGGGGGGAGGACAGCCCCAGCATTTT. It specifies CASSEPGGGQPQHF.

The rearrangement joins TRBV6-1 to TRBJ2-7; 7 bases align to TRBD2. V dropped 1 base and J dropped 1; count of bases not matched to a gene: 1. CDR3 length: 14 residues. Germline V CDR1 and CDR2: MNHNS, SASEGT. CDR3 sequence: CASSEVGGSYEQYF. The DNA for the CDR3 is TGTGCCAGCAGTGAAGTGGGGGGGTCCTACGAGCAGTACTTC.

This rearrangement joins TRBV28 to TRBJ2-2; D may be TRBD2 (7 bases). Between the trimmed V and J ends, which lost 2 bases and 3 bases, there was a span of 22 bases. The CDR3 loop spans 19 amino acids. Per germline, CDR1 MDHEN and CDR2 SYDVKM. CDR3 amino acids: CASSLKGGASARDTGELFF. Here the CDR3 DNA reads TGTGCCAGCAGTTTAAAGGGGGGGGCTAGCGCGAGGGACACCGGGGAGCTGTTTTTT.

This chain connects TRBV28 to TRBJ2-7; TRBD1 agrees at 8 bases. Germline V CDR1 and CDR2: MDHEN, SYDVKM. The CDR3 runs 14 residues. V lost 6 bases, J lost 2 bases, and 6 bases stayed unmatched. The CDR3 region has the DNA TGTGCCAGCAGACCCGGGACAGGTACCTACGAGCAGTACTTC. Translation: CASRPGTGTYEQYF.

For the CDR3, the DNA is TGTGCCAGCAGTTTAGTAGCGGGGATAGGCAATGAGCAGTTCTTC. It yields the protein CASSLVAGIGNEQFF. The chain links TRBV27 to TRBJ2-1; TRBD2 matches at 8 bases. The junction had 6 bases not matched to a gene; V was cut back by 2 bases and J by 6 bases. The CDR3 consists of 15 residues. Per the germline V gene, CDR1 is MNHEY and CDR2 is SMNVEV (reference sequence).

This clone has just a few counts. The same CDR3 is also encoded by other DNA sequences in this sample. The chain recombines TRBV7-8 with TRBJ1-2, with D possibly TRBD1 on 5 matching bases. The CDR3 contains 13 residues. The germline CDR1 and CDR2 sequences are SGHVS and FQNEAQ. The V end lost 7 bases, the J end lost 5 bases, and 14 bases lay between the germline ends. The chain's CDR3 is CASTPGGGYGYTF. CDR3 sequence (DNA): TGTGCCAGCACCCCCGGGGGGGGGTATGGCTACACCTTC. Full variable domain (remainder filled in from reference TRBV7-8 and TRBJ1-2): GAGVSQSPRYKVAKRGQDVALRCDPISGHVSLFWYQQALGQGPEFLTYFQNEAQLDKSGLPSDRFFAERPEGSVSTLKIQRTQQEDSAVYLCASTPGGGYGYTFGSGTRLTVV.

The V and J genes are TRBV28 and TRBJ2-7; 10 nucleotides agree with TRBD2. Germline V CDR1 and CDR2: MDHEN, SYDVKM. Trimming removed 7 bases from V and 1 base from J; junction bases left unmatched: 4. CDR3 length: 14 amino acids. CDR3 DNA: TGTGCCAGCACCCTACTAGCGGGGTCCTACGAGCAGTACTTC. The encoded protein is CASTLLAGSYEQYF.

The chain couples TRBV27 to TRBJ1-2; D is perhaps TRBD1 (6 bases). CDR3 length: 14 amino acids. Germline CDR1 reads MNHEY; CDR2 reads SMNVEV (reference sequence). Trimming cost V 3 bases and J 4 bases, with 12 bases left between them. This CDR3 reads CASSFLDSLYGYTF. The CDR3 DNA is TGTGCCAGCAGTTTCCTGGACAGCCTCTATGGCTACACCTTC.

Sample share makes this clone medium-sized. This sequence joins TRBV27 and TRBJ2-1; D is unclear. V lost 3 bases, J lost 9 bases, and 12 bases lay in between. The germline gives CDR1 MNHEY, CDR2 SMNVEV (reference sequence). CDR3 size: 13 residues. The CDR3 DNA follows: TGTGCCAGCAGTTTGAGAAGTTCCGGTGAGCAGTTCTTC. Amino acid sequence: CASSLRSSGEQFF.

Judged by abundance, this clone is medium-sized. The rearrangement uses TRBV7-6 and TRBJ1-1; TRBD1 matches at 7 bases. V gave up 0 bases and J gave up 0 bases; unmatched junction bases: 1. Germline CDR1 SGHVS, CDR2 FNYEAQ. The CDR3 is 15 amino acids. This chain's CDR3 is CASSLAGTVNTEAFF. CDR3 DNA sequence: TGTGCCAGCAGCTTAGCTGGGACAGTGAACACTGAAGCTTTCTTT.

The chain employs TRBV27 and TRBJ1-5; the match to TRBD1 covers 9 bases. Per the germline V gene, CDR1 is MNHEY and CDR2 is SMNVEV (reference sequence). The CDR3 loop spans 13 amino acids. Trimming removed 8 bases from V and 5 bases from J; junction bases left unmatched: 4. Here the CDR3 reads CASAGTGYQPQHF. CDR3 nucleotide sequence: TGTGCCAGCGCCGGGACAGGGTATCAGCCCCAGCATTTT.

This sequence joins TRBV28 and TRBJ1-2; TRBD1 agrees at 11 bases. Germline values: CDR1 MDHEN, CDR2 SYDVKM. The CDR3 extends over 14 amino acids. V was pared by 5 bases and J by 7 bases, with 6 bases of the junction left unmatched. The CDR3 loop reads CASSIGQGAGGYTF. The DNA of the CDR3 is TGTGCCAGCAGTATTGGACAGGGGGCAGGTGGCTACACCTTC.

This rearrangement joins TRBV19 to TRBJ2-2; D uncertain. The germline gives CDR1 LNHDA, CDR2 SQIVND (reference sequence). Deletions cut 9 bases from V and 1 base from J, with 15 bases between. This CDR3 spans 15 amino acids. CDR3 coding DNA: TGTGCCAGCAAGACAACCAACGGGAACACCGGGGAGCTGTTTTTT. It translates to CASKTTNGNTGELFF. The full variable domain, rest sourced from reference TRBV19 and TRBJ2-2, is DGGITQSPKYLFRKEGQNVTLSCEQNLNHDAMYWYRQDPGQGLRLIYYSQIVNDFQKGDIAEGYSVSREKKESFPLTVTSAQKNPTAFYLCASKTTNGNTGELFFGEGSRLTVL.

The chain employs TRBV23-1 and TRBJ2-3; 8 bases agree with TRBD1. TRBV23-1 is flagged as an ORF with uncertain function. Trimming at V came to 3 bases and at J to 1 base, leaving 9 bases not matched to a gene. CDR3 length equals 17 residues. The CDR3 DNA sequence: TGCGCCAGCAGTCACCCATCAGGGGGCTGGGGCACAGATACGCAGTATTTT. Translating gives CASSHPSGGWGTDTQYF.

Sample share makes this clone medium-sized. In nucleotides, the CDR3 is TGTGCCAGCAGTTCTCGGGTAGCGGGAGGCCGACCCTACGAGCAGTACTTC. Translation: CASSSRVAGGRPYEQYF. The chain combines TRBV6-2 or TRBV6-3 with TRBJ2-7; TRBD2 matches at 10 bases. CDR3 length: 17 amino acids. Germline-derived CDR1 and CDR2 are MNHEY and SVGEGT. Losses at the gene ends were 4 bases for V and 2 bases for J; bases not matched to a gene: 11.